This TCR beta chain came from a study of cytomegalovirus exposure and HLA in healthy donors. At the level of the study: From donors who were HLA-typed, an early data release held approximately 84 million unique TCRs.

It was with 60 Vbeta and 13 Jbeta primers that the PCR ran. In the original analysis: Among the unique TCR beta chains that a later analysis counted, about 81 million in all, approximately 12 million were shared. Repertoires were generated with immunoSEQ multiplex PCR, while TCRdb's copy carries only in-frame clones and drops some. The D gene and trimming were derived from the DNA, and the V and J assignments and clone size from that table. The table lists roughly 180,000 clones, roughly 84% of them singletons. Notes on the study in general: V- and J-gene trimming in TCR beta was tied to a missense DCLRE1C variant by an analysis performed later. A prior analysis recorded that most TCR beta V segments were productive about 87% or about 30% of the time.

With respect to this clone: Antigen unknown.

The CDR3 has 15 residues. Germline loops: CDR1 SGDLS, CDR2 YYNGEE. V gave up 0 bases and J gave up 4 bases, with 10 bases separating them. The sequenced material came from PBMCs. The sequence derives from a boy younger than 18 in good health and CMV-seronegative. The chain couples TRBV9 to TRBJ2-2, with D possibly matching TRBD1 (6 bases). The CDR3 DNA sequence: TGTGCCAGCAGCGTAGATGGGGGCCTCACCGGGGAGCTGTTTTTT. Protein sequence: CASSVDGGLTGELFF.